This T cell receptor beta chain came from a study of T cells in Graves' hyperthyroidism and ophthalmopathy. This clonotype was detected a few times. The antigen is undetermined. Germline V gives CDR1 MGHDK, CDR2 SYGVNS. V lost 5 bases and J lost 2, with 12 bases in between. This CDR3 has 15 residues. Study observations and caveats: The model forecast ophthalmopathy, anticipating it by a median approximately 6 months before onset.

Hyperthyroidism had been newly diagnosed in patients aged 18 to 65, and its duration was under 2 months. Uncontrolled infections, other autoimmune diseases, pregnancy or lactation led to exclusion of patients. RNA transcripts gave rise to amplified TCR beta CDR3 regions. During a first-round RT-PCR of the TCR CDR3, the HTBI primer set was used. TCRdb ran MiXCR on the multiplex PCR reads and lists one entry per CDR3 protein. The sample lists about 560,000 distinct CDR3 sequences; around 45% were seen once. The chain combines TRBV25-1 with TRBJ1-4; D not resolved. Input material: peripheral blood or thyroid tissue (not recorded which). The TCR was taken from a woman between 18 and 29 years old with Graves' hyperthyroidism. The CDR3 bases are TGTGCCAGCAGTCCCCCGGGGAGCACTAATGAAAAACTGTTTTTT. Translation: CASSPPGSTNEKLFF.